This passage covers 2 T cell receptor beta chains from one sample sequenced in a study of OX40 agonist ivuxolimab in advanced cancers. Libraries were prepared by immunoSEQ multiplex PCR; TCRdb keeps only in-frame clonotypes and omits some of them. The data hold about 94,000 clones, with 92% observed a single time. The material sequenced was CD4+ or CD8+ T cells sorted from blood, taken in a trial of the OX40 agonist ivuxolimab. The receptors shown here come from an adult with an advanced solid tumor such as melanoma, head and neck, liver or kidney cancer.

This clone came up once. The CDR3 coding sequence is TGTGCCAGAAGCGCGAGGAAGAAACAGAGACTAGCGGGGGGACATAACACCGGGGAGCTGTTTTTT. This encodes CARSARKKQRLAGGHNTGELFF. V and J are TRBV5-3 and TRBJ2-2; 13 nucleotides match TRBD2. TRBV5-3 is sorted into the ORF group, with uncertain function. The CDR3 totals 22 residues. With V trimmed by 4 bases and J by 2 bases, 20 bases remained unmatched.

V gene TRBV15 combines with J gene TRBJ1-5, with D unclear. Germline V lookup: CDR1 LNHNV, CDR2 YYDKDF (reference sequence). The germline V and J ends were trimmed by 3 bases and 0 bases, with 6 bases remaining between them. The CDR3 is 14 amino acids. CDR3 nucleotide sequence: TGTGCCACCAGCAGGGCGGGTAGCAATCAGCCCCAGCATTTT. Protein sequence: CATSRAGSNQPQHF.